Listed below are T cell receptor beta chains from one sample, sequenced in a study of blood T cell repertoires in COVID-19. Assay: immunoSEQ multiplex PCR; the TCRdb copy retains only in-frame clones and omits some. The table has roughly 360,000 clones, 87% seen once; the top ten hold 1% to 1.5%. Sequenced sample: PBMCs or T cells enriched from blood (not recorded which). The receptor source for this set is a man aged 30 to 45 who had recovered from COVID-19. The CDR3 runs from the conserved cysteine through the conserved F or W. A D gene is named only where the DNA matches it firmly. Where a row states a size, it is once, few, many or the class of an expanded clone; other rows omit it.

d_call	j_call	v_call	clone_size	cdr3_nt	cdr3_aa
NA	TRBJ2-1	TRBV9	NA	TGTGCCAGCAGCTCATCAGTAGGTGGGGGGTACAATGAGCAGTTCTTC	CASSSSVGGGYNEQFF
NA	TRBJ2-3	TRBV30	NA	TGTGCCTGGAGTGTAAGAGATCGGGATACGCAGTATTTT	CAWSVRDRDTQYF
NA	TRBJ2-7	TRBV5-4	few	TGTGCCAGCTCTGGTGGAGGGGACTCCTACGAGCAGTACTTC	CASSGGGDSYEQYF
TRBD1	TRBJ2-7	TRBV18	once	TGTGCCAGCTCACCTAACAGGGGATACGGACACGAGCAGTACTTC	CASSPNRGYGHEQYF
NA	TRBJ2-2	TRBV19	few	TGTGCCAGTCGGTTGGGAGGATTGGACACCGGGGAGCTGTTTTTT	CASRLGGLDTGELFF
NA	TRBJ1-1	TRBV29-1	NA	TGCAGCGCTAAAACTGCGAACACTGAAGCTTTCTTT	CSAKTANTEAFF
TRBD2	TRBJ2-1	TRBV3-1/TRBV3-2	NA	TGTGCCAGCAATGGGGGAGGCGTAGGCGGGGGGTCCTACAATGAGCAGTTCTTC	CASNGGGVGGGSYNEQFF
NA	TRBJ2-5	TRBV11-2	NA	TGTGCCAGCAGCTTAGGAGGTAGTAACCTAGAGACCCAGTACTTC	CASSLGGSNLETQYF
NA	TRBJ1-2	TRBV2	NA	TGTGCCAGCAGTTCGACTACCTGGACAGCGAACTATGGCTACACCTTC	CASSSTTWTANYGYTF
NA	TRBJ1-2	TRBV7-2	NA	TGTGCCAGCAGTGACCACAGCCAATTTACCAGCTACACCTTC	CASSDHSQFTSYTF
NA	TRBJ1-2	TRBV7-9	NA	TGTGCCAGCCGACCGGAGGGAAGGGTTCATGGCTACACCTTC	CASRPEGRVHGYTF
NA	TRBJ2-3	TRBV3-1/TRBV3-2	NA	TGTGCCAGCAGCCAAGTTCAGGGAACCACAGATACGCAGTATTTT	CASSQVQGTTDTQYF
NA	TRBJ1-2	TRBV30	NA	TGTGCCTGGAGTGAGGACAACCATGGCTACACCTTC	CAWSEDNHGYTF
TRBD1	TRBJ1-2	TRBV29-1	NA	TGCAGCGTTTGGACAGGAGATGGCTACACCTTC	CSVWTGDGYTF
NA	TRBJ1-2	TRBV5-1	NA	TGCGCCAGCAGCTTGAGTAGGGGGACCTATGGCTACACCTTC	CASSLSRGTYGYTF
NA	TRBJ1-2	TRBV29-1	NA	TGCAGCGTGCAGGGGACCTCACAGGGCTATGGCTACACCTTC	CSVQGTSQGYGYTF
NA	TRBJ1-1	TRBV6-5	NA	TGTGCCAGCAGTTACTACCTAGGGGGGAACACTGAAGCTTTCTTT	CASSYYLGGNTEAFF
NA	TRBJ1-2	TRBV5-8	NA	TGTGCCAGCAGCTTGGTTCAGGGGAACTATGGCTACACCTTC	CASSLVQGNYGYTF
NA	TRBJ1-2	TRBV11-2	NA	TGTGCCAGCAGCGGACCTCTACTCGGGGGGGACTATGGCTACACCTTC	CASSGPLLGGDYGYTF
TRBD2	TRBJ2-5	TRBV5-6	NA	TGTGCCAGCAGACTTCGGCGGGGGGTAGGAGAGACCCAGTACTTC	CASRLRRGVGETQYF
TRBD1	TRBJ2-7	TRBV20-1	NA	TGCAGTGCTAGTGGGGGACAGGGAGGAGACGAGCAGTACTTC	CSASGGQGGDEQYF
NA	TRBJ1-2	TRBV10-3	NA	TGTGCCATCAACGACGGGACTGGCTTGAACTATGGCTACACCTTC	CAINDGTGLNYGYTF
NA	TRBJ1-3	TRBV27	once	TGTGCCAGCAGTTTGGCGGGGATGGCTGGAAACACCATATATTTT	CASSLAGMAGNTIYF
NA	TRBJ1-1	TRBV7-9	NA	TGTGCCAGCAGCCTCGGGATAGACTCGACCATGAACACTGAAGCTTTCTTT	CASSLGIDSTMNTEAFF
NA	TRBJ1-2	TRBV30	NA	TGTGCCTGGAGCGGCCGCGGGCAGGCCCTTTCCCTTTTCTTC	CAWSGRGQALSLFF
TRBD1	TRBJ1-1	TRBV9	NA	TGTGCCAGCAGCCGAAGTGGACAGGGGAAGAACACTGAAGCTTTCTTT	CASSRSGQGKNTEAFF